These 17 T cell receptor beta chains were all obtained from the same sample, sequenced in a study of T cell repertoires in cytomegalovirus infection (dated by TCRdb to between 2019 and 2020). Sequencing instrument: Illumina HiSeq 1500. TCRdb reworked the public reads: Q25 trimming with fastp, MiXCR clone assembly, productive beta chains retained. Every entry covers one CDR3 protein and lists the most common genes and DNA from its rows. In this sample the table shows approximately 630,000 distinct CDR3 sequences, roughly 24% of which occur a single time. The leading ten clones occupy 6.5% to 10% of the sample. The sample comprised CD8+ T cells from PBMCs. These receptor sequences come from a human donor in good health (CMV status not recorded). Some clones in this sample may be carry-over from other donors' samples.

V gene TRBV7-9 combines with J gene TRBJ2-2; D possibly corresponds to TRBD1 (5 bases). Germline V gene lookup returns CDR1 SEHNR and CDR2 FQNEAQ (reference sequence). The CDR3 totals 16 residues. V was pared by 7 bases and J by 5 bases, with 20 bases between. For the CDR3, the DNA is TGTGCCAGCAACGAATTAGGCGGCAGGGCGACCGGGGAGCTGTTTTTT. Its translation is CASNELGGRATGELFF.

In its sample, this clonotype was seen many times. The CDR3 sequence is CASSLTGGGNTEAFF. The CDR3 region has the DNA TGTGCCAGCAGCCTTACAGGGGGCGGGAACACTGAAGCTTTCTTT. The genes are TRBV7-9 and TRBJ1-1; 9 bases agree with TRBD1. Germline-derived CDR1 and CDR2 are SEHNR and FQNEAQ (reference sequence). V lost 5 bases, J lost 1 base, and 5 bases stayed unmatched. CDR3 length: 15 residues.

About this clonotype: A read error may be the cause here, since a much bigger clone is one base away. The chain combines TRBV7-6 with TRBJ2-1; no clear D. Germline CDR1 and CDR2: SGHVS and FNYEAQ. The CDR3 runs to 15 residues. The CDR3 spells CVSSPQLGTRNEQFF. The CDR3 nucleotides read TGTGTCAGCAGCCCCCAGCTCGGTACGCGCAATGAGCAGTTCTTC.

The chain joins TRBV3-1 to TRBJ2-1; 9 nucleotides align to TRBD1. Germline V lookup: CDR1 LGHDT, CDR2 YNNKEL (reference sequence). There are 17 residues in the CDR3. The ends lost 2 bases at V and 6 bases at J; junction bases unmatched: 11. CDR3 nucleotide sequence: TGTGCCAGCAGCCAAAACAGGGACAGGGTGGGAAGCAATGAGCAGTTCTTC. Amino acid sequence: CASSQNRDRVGSNEQFF.

This clonotype has ten or more counts. The genes are TRBV7-8 and TRBJ2-1, with a possible D match to TRBD1 (6 bases). The CDR3 is made up of 17 amino acids. CDR1 and CDR2 from the germline V gene are SGHVS and FQNEAQ. Trimming pared 4 bases from V and 6 bases from J, leaving 22 bases between. The CDR3 here is CASSSGTRAPPGNEQFF. Written as DNA, the CDR3 is TGTGCCAGCAGCTCCGGGACACGTGCTCCACCGGGCAATGAGCAGTTCTTC.

This clonotype was recorded many times. The chain recombines TRBV6-6 with TRBJ2-1; D gene uncertain. Germline CDR1 is MNHNY and CDR2 is SVGAGI (reference sequence). The V end was cut by 2 bases, the J end by 5 bases, with 13 bases between. This CDR3 has 15 amino acids. CDR3 coding DNA: TGTGCCAGCAGTTACCGCCTAGATCGCGACAATGAGCAGTTCTTC. As protein: CASSYRLDRDNEQFF.

This chain uses TRBV20-1 with TRBJ2-1, with a tentative D call TRBD1 (5 bases). Trimming took 0 bases from V and 3 from J, leaving 12 bases between them. Per germline, CDR1 DFQATT and CDR2 SNEGSKA (reference sequence). This CDR3 is 15 amino acids long. Here the CDR3 DNA reads TGCAGTGCTAGAGATCCCAGGGTGGTCTACAATGAGCAGTTCTTC. It is translated as CSARDPRVVYNEQFF.

This clonotype came up many times. The chain combines TRBV7-8 with TRBJ2-2; 11 bases agree with TRBD1. With 5 bases clipped from V and 0 bases from J, the junction kept 14 bases outside the gene matches. Germline V gives CDR1 SGHVS, CDR2 FQNEAQ. There are 20 residues in the CDR3. The CDR3 sequence is CASSLYSGTGGWSNTGELFF. For the CDR3, the DNA is TGTGCCAGCAGCCTTTACTCCGGGACAGGGGGGTGGTCGAACACCGGGGAGCTGTTTTTT. Supplemented by reference TRBV7-8 and TRBJ2-2, the full variable domain reads GAGVSQSPRYKVAKRGQDVALRCDPISGHVSLFWYQQALGQGPEFLTYFQNEAQLDKSGLPSDRFFAERPEGSVSTLKIQRTQQEDSAVYLCASSLYSGTGGWSNTGELFFGEGSRLTVL.

Ten or more counts support this clonotype. This chain links TRBV7-9 with TRBJ1-6; D is possibly TRBD1 (5 bases). Germline V gene lookup returns CDR1 SEHNR and CDR2 FQNEAQ (reference sequence). The CDR3 is 16 residues long. The V end lost 5 bases, the J end lost 0 bases, and 11 bases lay between the germline ends. As DNA, the CDR3 is TGTGCCAGCAGCACCGCAGGGAGCTCCTATAATTCACCCCTCCACTTT. This encodes CASSTAGSSYNSPLHF. The full variable domain, rest sourced from reference TRBV7-9 and TRBJ1-6, is DTGVSQNPRHKITKRGQNVTFRCDPISEHNRLYWYRQTLGQGPEFLTYFQNEAQLEKSRLLSDRFSAERPKGSFSTLEIQRTEQGDSAMYLCASSTAGSSYNSPLHFGNGTRLTVT.

The CDR3 bases are TGTGCCATCAGTGCCGACCCCAGGGATGGCTACACCTTC. This sequence encodes CAISADPRDGYTF. The genes are TRBV10-3 and TRBJ1-2; TRBD1 might be the D (5 bases). Germline CDR1 and CDR2: ENHRY and SYGVKD. CDR3 size: 13 residues. Trimming stripped 4 bases from V and 6 bases from J, with 12 bases between.

This chain joins TRBV23-1 and TRBJ2-3; D is perhaps TRBD2 (6 bases). TRBV23-1 is an ORF, with its function uncertain. The CDR3 runs 16 residues. V was pared by 0 bases and J by 2 bases, with 12 bases between. The CDR3 reads CASSQSGRGITDTQYF. CDR3 sequence (DNA): TGCGCCAGCAGTCAATCTGGGCGGGGAATCACAGATACGCAGTATTTT.

The chain has TRBV6-6 and TRBJ2-7, with unresolved D. Trimming shortened V by 0 bases and J by 3 bases, and 9 bases separated the two germline ends. The germline gives CDR1 MNHNY, CDR2 SVGAGI (reference sequence). This CDR3 region has 14 residues. In nucleotides, the CDR3 is TGTGCCAGCAGTTACTCGGACGGCCTCTACGAGCAGTACGTC. The encoded protein is CASSYSDGLYEQYV.

This clonotype was seen only a few times. The chain couples TRBV19 to TRBJ2-2; unclear D gene. Trimming removed 0 bases from V and 0 bases from J, with 8 bases in between. CDR1 and CDR2 (germline): LNHDA, SQIVND (reference sequence). The CDR3 contains 16 residues. CDR3 amino acids: CASSIDWVSNTGELFF. In DNA, the CDR3 is TGTGCCAGTAGTATAGATTGGGTTTCGAACACCGGGGAGCTGTTTTTT.

The J gene is TRBJ2-3, the V gene TRBV7-2; perhaps TRBD2 as D (7 bases). The CDR3 contains 17 residues. The V and J ends lost 2 bases and 1 base respectively, with 16 bases between them. Germline values: CDR1 SGHTA, CDR2 FQGNSA. The CDR3 sequence: CASSLSRGADGTDTQYF. The DNA for the CDR3 is TGTGCCAGCAGCTTAAGCCGGGGGGCCGATGGCACAGATACGCAGTATTTT.

This clonotype was recorded many times. The genes are TRBV7-2 and TRBJ1-1; TRBD1 might be the D (5 bases). Germline lookup yields CDR1 SGHTA and CDR2 FQGNSA. V was pared by 5 bases and J by 4 bases, with 14 bases between. The CDR3 is 14 residues long. For the CDR3, the DNA is TGTGCCAGCAGCAAAGGAAGGGGCGTCACTGAAGCTTTCTTT. Translated: CASSKGRGVTEAFF.

This clonotype was observed at least ten times. The chain uses TRBV7-6 and TRBJ2-5; possibly TRBD1 for D (5 bases). The germline V gene has CDR1 SGHVS and CDR2 FNYEAQ. CDR3 size: 15 residues. Trimming took off 1 base at V and 5 bases at J, with 14 bases between the two ends. CDR3 amino acids: CASSLEGPRLETQYF. In nucleotides, the CDR3 is TGTGCCAGCAGCTTAGAGGGGCCGCGGCTGGAGACCCAGTACTTC.

Details on this clonotype: The junction and the germline gene differ at one end; a read error may be behind it. This chain connects TRBV6-2 or TRBV6-3 to TRBJ2-2; TRBD1 matches 10 bases. The CDR3 has 16 amino acids. Germline values: CDR1 MNHEY, CDR2 SVGEGT. Written as DNA, the CDR3 is TGTGCCAACAGTAAAGATCCGGGACAGGGGACCGGGGAGCTGTTTTTT. This sequence encodes CANSKDPGQGTGELFF.